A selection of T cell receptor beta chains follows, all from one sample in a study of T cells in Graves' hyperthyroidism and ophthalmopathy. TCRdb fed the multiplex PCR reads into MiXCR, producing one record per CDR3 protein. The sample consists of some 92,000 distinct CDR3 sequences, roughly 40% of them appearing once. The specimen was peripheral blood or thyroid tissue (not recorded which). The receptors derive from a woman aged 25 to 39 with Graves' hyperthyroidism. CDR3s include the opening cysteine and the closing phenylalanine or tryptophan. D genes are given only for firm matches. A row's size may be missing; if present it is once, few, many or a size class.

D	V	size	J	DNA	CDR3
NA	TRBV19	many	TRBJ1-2	TGTGCCAGTATTGGATCGACAGACTCCTATGGCTACACCTTC	CASIGSTDSYGYTF
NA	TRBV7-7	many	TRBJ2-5	TGTGCTAGCAGTCGTGGAGAGACCCAGTACTTC	CASSRGETQYF
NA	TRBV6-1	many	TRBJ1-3	TGTGCCAGCAGGCCGACAGGCTTTGGAAACACCATATATTTT	CASRPTGFGNTIYF
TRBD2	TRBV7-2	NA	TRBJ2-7	TGTGCCAGCAGCCGATGGGCGGGACTAGCGGGAGCCTACGAGCAGTACTTC	CASSRWAGLAGAYEQYF
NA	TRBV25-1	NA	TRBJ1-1	TGTGCCAGCAGCCTATTACAGGGTAAGCCTGAAGCTTTCTTT	CASSLLQGKPEAFF
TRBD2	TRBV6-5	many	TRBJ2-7	TGTGCCAGCAGTCTGGGGACTAGCGGGGTCCTTGGGCAGTACTTC	CASSLGTSGVLGQYF
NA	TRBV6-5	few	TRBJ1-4	TGTGCCAGCAGTTTATCGATTTTTCCAGGGTATCGAGAAAAACTGTTTTTT	CASSLSIFPGYREKLFF
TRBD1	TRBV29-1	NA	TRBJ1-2	TGCGGCGTCGTGACAGGGGAGGGGGGCTACACCTTC	CGVVTGEGGYTF
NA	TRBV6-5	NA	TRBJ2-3	TGTGCCACCGGGGTAGAAGATACGCAGTATTTT	CATGVEDTQYF
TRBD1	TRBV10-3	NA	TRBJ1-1	TGTGCCATCAGTGAAACCGGGACAGGGCAAACTGAAGCTTTCTTT	CAISETGTGQTEAFF